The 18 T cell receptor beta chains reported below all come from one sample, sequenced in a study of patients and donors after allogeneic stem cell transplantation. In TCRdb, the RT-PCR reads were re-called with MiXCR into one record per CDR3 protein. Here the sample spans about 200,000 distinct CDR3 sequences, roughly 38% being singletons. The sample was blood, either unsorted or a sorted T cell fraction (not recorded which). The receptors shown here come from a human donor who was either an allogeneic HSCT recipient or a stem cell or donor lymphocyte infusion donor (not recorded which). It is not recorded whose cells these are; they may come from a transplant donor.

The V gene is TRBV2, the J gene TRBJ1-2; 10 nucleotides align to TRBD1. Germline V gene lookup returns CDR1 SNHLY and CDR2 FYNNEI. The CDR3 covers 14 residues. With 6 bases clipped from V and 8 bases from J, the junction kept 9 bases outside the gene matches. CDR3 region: CASSDDRGRRGYTF. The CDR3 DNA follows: TGTGCCAGCAGCGACGACAGGGGGCGCCGCGGCTACACCTTC.

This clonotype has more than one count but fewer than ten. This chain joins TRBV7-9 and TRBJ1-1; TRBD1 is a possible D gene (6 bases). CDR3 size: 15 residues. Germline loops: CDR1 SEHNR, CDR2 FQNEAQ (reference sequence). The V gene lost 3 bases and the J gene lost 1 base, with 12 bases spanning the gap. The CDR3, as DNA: TGTGCCAGCAGCTTGACAGGCATCACGAACACTGAAGCTTTCTTT. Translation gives CASSLTGITNTEAFF.

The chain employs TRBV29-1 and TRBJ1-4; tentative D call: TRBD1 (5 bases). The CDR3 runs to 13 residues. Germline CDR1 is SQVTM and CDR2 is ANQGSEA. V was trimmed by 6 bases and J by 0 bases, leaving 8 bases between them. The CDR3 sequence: CSVVQATNEKLFF. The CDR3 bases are TGCAGCGTGGTACAGGCAACTAATGAAAAACTGTTTTTT.

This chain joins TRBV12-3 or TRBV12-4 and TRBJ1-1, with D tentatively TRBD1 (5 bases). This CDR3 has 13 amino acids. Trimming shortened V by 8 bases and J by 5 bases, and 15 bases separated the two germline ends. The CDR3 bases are TGTGCCAGCTCGGCTCAGGGAAATACTGAAGCTTTCTTT. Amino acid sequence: CASSAQGNTEAFF.

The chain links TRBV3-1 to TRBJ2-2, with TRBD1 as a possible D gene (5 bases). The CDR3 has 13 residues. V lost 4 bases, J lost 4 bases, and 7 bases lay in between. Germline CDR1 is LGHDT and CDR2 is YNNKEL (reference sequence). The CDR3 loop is CASSRGRTGELFF. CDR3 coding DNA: TGTGCCAGCAGCCGGGGCCGCACCGGGGAGCTGTTTTTT.

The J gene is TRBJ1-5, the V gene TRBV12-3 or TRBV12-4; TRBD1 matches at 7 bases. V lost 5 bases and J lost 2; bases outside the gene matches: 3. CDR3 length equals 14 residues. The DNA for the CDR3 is TGTGCCAGCAGTAGAGGACAGGGCAATCAGCCCCAGCATTTT. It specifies CASSRGQGNQPQHF.

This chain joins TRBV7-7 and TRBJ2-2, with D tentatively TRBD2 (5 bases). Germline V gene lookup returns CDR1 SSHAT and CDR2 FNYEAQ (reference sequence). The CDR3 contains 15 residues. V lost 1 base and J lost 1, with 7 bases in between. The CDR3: CASSLGGWNTGELFF. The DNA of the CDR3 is TGTGCCAGCAGCTTAGGAGGGTGGAACACCGGGGAGCTGTTTTTT.

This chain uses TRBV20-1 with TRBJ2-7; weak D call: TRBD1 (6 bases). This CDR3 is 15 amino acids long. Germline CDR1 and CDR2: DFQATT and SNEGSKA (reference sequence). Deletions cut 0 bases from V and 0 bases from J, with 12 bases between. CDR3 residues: CSARDLTGNSYEQYF. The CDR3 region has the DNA TGCAGTGCTAGAGATCTAACAGGGAACTCCTACGAGCAGTACTTC.

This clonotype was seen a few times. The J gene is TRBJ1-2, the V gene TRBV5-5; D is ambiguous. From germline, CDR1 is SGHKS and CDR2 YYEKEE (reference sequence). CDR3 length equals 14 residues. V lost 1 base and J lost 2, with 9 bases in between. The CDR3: CASSLLLANYGYTF. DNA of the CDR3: TGTGCCAGCAGCTTGTTACTGGCCAACTATGGCTACACCTTC.

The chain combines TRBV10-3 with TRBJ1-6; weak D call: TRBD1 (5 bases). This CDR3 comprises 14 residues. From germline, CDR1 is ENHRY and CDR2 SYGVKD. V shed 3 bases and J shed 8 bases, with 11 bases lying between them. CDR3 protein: CAISEREGDSPLHF. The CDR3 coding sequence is TGTGCCATCAGTGAAAGGGAAGGGGATTCACCCCTCCACTTT.

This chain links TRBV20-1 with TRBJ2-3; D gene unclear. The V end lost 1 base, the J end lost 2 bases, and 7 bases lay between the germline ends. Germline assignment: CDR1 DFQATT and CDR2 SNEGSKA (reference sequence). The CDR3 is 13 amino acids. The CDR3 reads CSARVQNTDTQYF. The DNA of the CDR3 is TGCAGTGCTAGAGTGCAGAACACAGATACGCAGTATTTT.

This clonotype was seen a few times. CDR3 nucleotide sequence: TGCAGCGTTCGACAGGGAAAGCGGGGTGAAGCTTTCTTT. Protein product: CSVRQGKRGEAFF. This chain links TRBV29-1 with TRBJ1-1; TRBD1 matches at 7 bases. V was clipped by 5 bases and J by 7 bases; unmatched bases: 10. Germline CDR1 is SQVTM and CDR2 is ANQGSEA. The length of the CDR3 is 13 residues.

CDR3 DNA sequence: TGCGCCAGCAGCCAAGATCCGCGGGGCGGGGAGACCCAGTACTTC. It is translated as CASSQDPRGGETQYF. The chain combines TRBV4-3 with TRBJ2-5, with TRBD2 as a possible D gene (6 bases). The CDR3 covers 15 residues. Germline V gene sequence: CDR1 LGHNA, CDR2 YSLEER. V was shortened by 0 bases and J by 5 bases, with 13 bases between the two germline ends.

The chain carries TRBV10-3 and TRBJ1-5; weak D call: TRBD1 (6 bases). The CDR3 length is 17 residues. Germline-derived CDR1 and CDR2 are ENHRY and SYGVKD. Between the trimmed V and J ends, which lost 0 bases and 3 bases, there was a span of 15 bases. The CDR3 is CAISESAGGPDNQPQHF. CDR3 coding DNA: TGTGCCATCAGTGAGTCGGCGGGGGGCCCAGACAATCAGCCCCAGCATTTT.

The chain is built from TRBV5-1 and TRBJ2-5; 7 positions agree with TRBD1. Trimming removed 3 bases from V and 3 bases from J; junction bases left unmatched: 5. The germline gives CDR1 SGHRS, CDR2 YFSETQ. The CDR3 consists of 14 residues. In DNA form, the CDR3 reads TGCGCCAGCAGCTCCGGACAGGTTAAAGAGACCCAGTACTTC. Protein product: CASSSGQVKETQYF.

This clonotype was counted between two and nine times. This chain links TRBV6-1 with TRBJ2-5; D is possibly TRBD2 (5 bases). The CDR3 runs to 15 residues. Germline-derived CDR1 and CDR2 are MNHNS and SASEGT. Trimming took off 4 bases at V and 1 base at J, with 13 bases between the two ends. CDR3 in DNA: TGTGCCAGCAGTGTTGGACTTCTTATCCAAGAGACCCAGTACTTC. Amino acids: CASSVGLLIQETQYF.

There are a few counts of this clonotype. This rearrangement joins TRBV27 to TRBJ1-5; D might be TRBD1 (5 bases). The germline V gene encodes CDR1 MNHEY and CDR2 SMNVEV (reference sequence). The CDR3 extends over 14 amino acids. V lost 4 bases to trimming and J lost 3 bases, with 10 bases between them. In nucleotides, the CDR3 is TGTGCCAGCAGTTCCGGGACTTCCAATCAGCCCCAGCATTTT. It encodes CASSSGTSNQPQHF.

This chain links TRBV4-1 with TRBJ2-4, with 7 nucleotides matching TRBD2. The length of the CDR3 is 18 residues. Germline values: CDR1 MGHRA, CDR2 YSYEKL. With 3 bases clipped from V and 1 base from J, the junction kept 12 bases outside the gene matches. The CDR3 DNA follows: TGCGCCAGCAGCCACCTGATTTCGGGGCGGGAGGCCAAAAACATTCAGTACTTC. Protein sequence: CASSHLISGREAKNIQYF.